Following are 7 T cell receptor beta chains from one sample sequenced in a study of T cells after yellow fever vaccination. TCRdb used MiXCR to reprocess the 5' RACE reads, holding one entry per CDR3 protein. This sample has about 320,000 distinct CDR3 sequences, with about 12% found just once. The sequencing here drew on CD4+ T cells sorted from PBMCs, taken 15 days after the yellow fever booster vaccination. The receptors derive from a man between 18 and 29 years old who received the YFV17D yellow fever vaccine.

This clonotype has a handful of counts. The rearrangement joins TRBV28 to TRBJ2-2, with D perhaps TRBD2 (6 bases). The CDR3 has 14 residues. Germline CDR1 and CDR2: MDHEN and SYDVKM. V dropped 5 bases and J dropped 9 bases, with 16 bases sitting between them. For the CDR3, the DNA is TGTGCCAGCAGTCCTCCGAGAGGAGGGTGGGAGCTGTTTTTT. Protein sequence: CASSPPRGGWELFF.

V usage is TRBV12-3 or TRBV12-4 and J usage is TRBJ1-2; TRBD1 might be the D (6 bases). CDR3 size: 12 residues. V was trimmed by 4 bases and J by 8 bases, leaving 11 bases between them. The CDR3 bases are TGTGCCAGCAGTTACGGACAGTCGGGCTACACCTTC. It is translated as CASSYGQSGYTF.

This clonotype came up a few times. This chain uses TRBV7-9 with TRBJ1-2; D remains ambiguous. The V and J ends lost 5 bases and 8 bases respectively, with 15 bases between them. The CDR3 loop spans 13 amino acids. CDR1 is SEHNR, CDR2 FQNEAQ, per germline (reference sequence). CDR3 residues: CASSTEPLRGYTF. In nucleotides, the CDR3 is TGTGCCAGCAGCACGGAGCCGCTACGAGGCTACACCTTC.

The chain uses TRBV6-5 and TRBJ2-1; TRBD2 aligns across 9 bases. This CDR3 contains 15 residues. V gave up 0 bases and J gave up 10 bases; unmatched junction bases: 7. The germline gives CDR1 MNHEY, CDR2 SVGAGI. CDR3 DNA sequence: TGTGCCAGCAGTTACTCTCGCGGGGGGGCCTACGAGCAGTTCTTC. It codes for CASSYSRGGAYEQFF.

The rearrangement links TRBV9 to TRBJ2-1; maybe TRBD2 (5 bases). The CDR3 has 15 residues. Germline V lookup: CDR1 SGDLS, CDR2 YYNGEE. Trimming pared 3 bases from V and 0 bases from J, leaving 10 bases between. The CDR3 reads CASSARAGSYNEQFF. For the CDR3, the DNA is TGTGCCAGCAGCGCGAGGGCGGGCTCCTACAATGAGCAGTTCTTC. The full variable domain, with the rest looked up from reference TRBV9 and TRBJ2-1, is DSGVTQTPKHLITATGQRVTLRCSPRSGDLSVYWYQQSLDQGLQFLIQYYNGEERAKGNILERFSAQQFPDLHSELNLSSLELGDSALYFCASSARAGSYNEQFFGPGTRLTVL.

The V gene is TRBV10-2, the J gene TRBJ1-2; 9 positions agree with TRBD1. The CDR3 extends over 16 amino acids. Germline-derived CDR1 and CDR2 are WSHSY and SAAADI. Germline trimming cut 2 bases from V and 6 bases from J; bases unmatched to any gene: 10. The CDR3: CASSEPTGTGTHGYTF. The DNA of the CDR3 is TGCGCCAGCAGTGAGCCGACCGGGACAGGGACACATGGCTACACCTTC.

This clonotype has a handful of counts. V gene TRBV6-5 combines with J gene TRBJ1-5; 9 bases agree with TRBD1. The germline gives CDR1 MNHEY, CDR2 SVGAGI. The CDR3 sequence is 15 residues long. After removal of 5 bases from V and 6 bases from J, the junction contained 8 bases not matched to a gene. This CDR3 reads CASSLNWDRAQPQHF. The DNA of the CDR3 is TGTGCCAGCAGTCTTAACTGGGACAGGGCTCAGCCCCAGCATTTT.